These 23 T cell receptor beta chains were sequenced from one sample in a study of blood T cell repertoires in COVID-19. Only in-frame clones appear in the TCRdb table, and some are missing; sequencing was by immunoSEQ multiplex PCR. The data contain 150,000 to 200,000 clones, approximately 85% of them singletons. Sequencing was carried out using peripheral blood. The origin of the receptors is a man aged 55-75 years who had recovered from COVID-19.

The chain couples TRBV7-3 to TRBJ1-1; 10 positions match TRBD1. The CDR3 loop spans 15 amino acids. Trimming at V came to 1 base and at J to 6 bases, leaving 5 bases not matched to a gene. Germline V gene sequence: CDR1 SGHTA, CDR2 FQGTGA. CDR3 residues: CASSLRGGTGAEAFF. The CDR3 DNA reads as TGTGCCAGCAGCTTAAGAGGTGGGACAGGGGCTGAAGCTTTCTTT.

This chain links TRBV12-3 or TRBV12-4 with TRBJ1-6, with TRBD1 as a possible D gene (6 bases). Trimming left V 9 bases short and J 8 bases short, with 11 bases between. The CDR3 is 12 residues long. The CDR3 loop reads CASRDTYSPLHF. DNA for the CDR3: TGTGCCAGTCGGGACACCTATTCACCCCTCCACTTT.

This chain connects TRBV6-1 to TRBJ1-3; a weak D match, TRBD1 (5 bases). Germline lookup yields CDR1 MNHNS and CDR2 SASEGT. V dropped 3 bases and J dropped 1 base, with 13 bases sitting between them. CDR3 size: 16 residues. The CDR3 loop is CASSDKSAGSGNTIYF. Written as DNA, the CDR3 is TGTGCCAGCAGTGATAAGTCCGCAGGGTCTGGAAACACCATATATTTT.

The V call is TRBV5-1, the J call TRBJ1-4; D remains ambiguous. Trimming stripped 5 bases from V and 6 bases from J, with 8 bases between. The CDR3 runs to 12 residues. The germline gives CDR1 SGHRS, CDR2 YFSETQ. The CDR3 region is CASRSEDEKLFF. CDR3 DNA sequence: TGCGCCAGCAGATCCGAGGATGAAAAACTGTTTTTT.

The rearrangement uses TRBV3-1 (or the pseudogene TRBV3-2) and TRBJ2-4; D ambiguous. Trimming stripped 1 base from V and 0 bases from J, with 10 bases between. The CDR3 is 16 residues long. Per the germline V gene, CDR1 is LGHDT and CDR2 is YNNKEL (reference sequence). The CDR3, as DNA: TGTGCCAGCAGCCAAGGGCTAACTATAGCCAAAAACATTCAGTACTTC. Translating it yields CASSQGLTIAKNIQYF.

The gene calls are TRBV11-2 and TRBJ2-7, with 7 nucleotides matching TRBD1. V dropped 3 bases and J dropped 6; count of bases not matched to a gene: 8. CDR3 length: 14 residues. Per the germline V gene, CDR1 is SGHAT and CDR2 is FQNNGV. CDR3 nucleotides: TGTGCCAGCAGCTTGGGAAACGGGGACAGCGAGCAGTACTTC. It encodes CASSLGNGDSEQYF.

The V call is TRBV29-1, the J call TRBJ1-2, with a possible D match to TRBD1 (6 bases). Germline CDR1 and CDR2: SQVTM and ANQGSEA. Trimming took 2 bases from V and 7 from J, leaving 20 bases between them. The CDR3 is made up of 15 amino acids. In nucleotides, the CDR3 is TGCAGCGTTGAAACCGGTCGTCACACCAGGGGTGGCTACACCTTC. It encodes CSVETGRHTRGGYTF.

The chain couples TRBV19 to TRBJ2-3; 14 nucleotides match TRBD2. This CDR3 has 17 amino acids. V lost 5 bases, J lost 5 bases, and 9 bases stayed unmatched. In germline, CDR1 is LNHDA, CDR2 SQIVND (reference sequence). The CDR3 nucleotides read TGTGCCAGTAGTCTCCAAAGACTAGCGGGGGGGGTAGATACGCAGTATTTT. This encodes CASSLQRLAGGVDTQYF.

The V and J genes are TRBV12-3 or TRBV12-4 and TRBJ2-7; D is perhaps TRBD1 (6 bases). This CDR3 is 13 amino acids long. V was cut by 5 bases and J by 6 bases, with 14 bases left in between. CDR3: CASSRYRVTEQYF. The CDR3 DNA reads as TGTGCCAGCAGTCGATACAGGGTAACCGAGCAGTACTTC.

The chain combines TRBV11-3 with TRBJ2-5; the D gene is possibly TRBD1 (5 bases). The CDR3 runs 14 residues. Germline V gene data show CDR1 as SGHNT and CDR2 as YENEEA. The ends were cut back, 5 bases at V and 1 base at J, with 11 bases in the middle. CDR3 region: CASSPRDSQETQYF. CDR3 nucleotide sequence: TGTGCCAGCAGCCCCCGAGACAGCCAAGAGACCCAGTACTTC. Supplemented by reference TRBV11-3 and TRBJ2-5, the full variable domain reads EAGVVQSPRYKIIEKKQPVAFWCNPISGHNTLYWYLQNLGQGPELLIRYENEEAVDDSQLPKDRFSAERLKGVDSTLKIQPAELGDSAVYLCASSPRDSQETQYFGPGTRLLVL.

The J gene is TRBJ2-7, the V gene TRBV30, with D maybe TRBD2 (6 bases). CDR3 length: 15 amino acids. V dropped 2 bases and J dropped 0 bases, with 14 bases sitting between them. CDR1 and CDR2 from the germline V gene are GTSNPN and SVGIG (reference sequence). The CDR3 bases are TGTGCCTGGAGTCCCGGGAGAGGGGTCTCCTACGAGCAGTACTTC. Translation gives CAWSPGRGVSYEQYF.

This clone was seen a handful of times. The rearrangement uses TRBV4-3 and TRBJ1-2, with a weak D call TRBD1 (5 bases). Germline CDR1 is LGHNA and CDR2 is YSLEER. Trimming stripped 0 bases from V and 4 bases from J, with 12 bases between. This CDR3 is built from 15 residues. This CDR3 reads CASSQEIGAAYGYTF. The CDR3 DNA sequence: TGCGCCAGCAGCCAAGAGATAGGGGCGGCCTATGGCTACACCTTC.

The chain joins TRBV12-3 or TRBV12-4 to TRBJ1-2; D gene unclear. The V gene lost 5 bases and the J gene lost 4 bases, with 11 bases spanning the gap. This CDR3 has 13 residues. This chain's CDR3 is CASSAGEGYGYTF. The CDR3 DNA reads TGTGCCAGCAGTGCCGGGGAGGGCTATGGCTACACCTTC.

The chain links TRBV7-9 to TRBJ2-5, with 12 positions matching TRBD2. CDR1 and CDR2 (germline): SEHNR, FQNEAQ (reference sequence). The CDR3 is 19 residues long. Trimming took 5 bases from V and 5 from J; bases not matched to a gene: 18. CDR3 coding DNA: TGTGCCAGCAGCACGCGGATTTTACCACTAGCGGGGGGCCTTGAGACCCAGTACTTC. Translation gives CASSTRILPLAGGLETQYF. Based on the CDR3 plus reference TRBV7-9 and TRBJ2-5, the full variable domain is DTGVSQNPRHKITKRGQNVTFRCDPISEHNRLYWYRQTLGQGPEFLTYFQNEAQLEKSRLLSDRFSAERPKGSFSTLEIQRTEQGDSAMYLCASSTRILPLAGGLETQYFGPGTRLLVL.

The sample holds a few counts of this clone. CDR3 in amino acids: CASSADRGYGYTF. As DNA, the CDR3 is TGTGCCAGCAGCGCTGACAGGGGCTATGGCTACACCTTC. This rearrangement joins TRBV6-4 to TRBJ1-2; TRBD1 aligns across 8 bases. The ends lost 6 bases at V and 4 bases at J; junction bases unmatched: 4. CDR1 is MRHNA, CDR2 SNTAGT, per germline. This CDR3 spans 13 amino acids.

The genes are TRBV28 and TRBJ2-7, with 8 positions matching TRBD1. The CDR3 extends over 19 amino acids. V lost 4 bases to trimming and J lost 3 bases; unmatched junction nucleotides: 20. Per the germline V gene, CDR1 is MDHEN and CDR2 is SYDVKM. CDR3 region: CASSSSTGVSFSPLYEQYF. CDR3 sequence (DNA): TGTGCCAGCAGTTCATCGACAGGGGTTAGCTTCAGCCCCCTCTACGAGCAGTACTTC.

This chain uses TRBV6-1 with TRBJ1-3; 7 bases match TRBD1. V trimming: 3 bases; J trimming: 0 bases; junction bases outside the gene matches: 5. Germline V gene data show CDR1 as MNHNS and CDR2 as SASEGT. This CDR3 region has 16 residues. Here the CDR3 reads CASSDHRGSSGNTIYF. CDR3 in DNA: TGTGCCAGCAGTGACCACAGGGGCTCCTCTGGAAACACCATATATTTT.

The CDR3 here is CASSPPTGLNTGELFF. In nucleotides, the CDR3 is TGTGCCAGCAGCCCGCCGACAGGATTGAACACCGGGGAGCTGTTTTTT. This rearrangement joins TRBV7-2 to TRBJ2-2, with D possibly TRBD1 on 6 matching bases. This CDR3 is built from 16 residues. Germline loops: CDR1 SGHTA, CDR2 FQGNSA. V lost 5 bases, J lost 1 base, and 14 bases lay in between.

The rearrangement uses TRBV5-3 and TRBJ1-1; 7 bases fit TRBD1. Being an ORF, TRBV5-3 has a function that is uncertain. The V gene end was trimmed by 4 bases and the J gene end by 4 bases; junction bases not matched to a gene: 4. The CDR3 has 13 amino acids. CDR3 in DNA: TGTGCCAGAAGCGTGACAGGGAGCACTGAAGCTTTCTTT. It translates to CARSVTGSTEAFF.

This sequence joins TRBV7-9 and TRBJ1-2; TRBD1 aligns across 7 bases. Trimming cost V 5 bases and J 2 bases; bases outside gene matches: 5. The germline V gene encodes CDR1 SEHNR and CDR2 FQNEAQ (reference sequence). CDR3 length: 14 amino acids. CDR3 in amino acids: CASSNRGQNYGYTF. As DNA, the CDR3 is TGTGCCAGCAGCAACAGGGGCCAAAACTATGGCTACACCTTC.

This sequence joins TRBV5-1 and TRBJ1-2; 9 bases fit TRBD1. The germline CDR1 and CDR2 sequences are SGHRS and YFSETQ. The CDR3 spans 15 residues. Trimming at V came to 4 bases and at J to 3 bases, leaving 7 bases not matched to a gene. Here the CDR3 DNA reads TGCGCCAGCAGCACCGGACAGGGGTCGGACTATGGCTACACCTTC. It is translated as CASSTGQGSDYGYTF.

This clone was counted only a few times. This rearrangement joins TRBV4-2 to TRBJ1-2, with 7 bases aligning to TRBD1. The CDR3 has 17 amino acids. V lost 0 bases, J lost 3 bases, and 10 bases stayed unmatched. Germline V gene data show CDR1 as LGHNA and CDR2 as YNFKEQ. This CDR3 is CASSQDLLGQSHYGYTF. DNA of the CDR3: TGTGCCAGCAGCCAAGATTTATTGGGACAGAGCCACTATGGCTACACCTTC.

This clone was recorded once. The CDR3 bases are TGTGCCAGCAGCAGCAGGGATACGCAGTATTTT. As protein: CASSSRDTQYF. The chain carries TRBV7-9 and TRBJ2-3; D is unresolved. V lost 5 bases and J lost 6, with 6 bases in between. This CDR3 spans 11 amino acids. CDR1 is SEHNR, CDR2 FQNEAQ, per germline (reference sequence).